The entry below gives a single TCR beta chain sequence along with its context. Its antigen remains unidentified. This entry comes from a study of OX40 agonist ivuxolimab in advanced cancers. Study background: Three dose-escalation patients had partial responses: one with hepatocellular carcinoma and two with cutaneous melanoma. Study-wide points: Partial responders receiving 0.1-3.0 mg/kg showed among the lowest clonal expansion. On average, a greater number of expanded clones characterised CD8+ T cells relative to CD4+.

Measured with immunoSEQ multiplex PCR; TCRdb has only the in-frame clones, and not every one. The table lists some 69,000 clones, 70% to 90% of them singletons, with 4% in the top ten. With V trimmed by 1 base and J by 6 bases, 5 bases remained unmatched. The CDR3 is 17 amino acids. Looked up from germline, CDR1 is SGHAT and CDR2 is FQNNGV. Source: CD4+ or CD8+ T cells sorted from blood, taken in a trial of the OX40 agonist ivuxolimab. V and J are TRBV11-2 and TRBJ2-2; 13 positions match TRBD2. This clonotype originated in an adult with an advanced solid tumor such as melanoma, head and neck, liver or kidney cancer. Written as DNA, the CDR3 is TGTGCCAGCAGCTTAGCCCGGACTAGCGGGAGAGCCGGGGAGCTGTTTTTT. It translates to CASSLARTSGRAGELFF.